This T cell receptor beta chain was documented in a study of blood T cell repertoires in COVID-19. Study as a whole: T cells, B-cell-depleted T cells, or PBMCs provided the cDNA or gDNA that served as material.

Source study methods: The authors estimated nucleated cell counts from reference gene primer amplification. Profiling relied on immunoSEQ multiplex PCR, and the TCRdb table lists in-frame clones only, not all of them. For V, J and clone size, that table is used; D and trimming come from the DNA. This table has some 300,000 clones, around 92% appearing once. V shed 1 base and J shed 4 bases, with 7 bases lying between them. Germline CDR1 SGHVS, CDR2 FQNEAQ. The CDR3 covers 13 residues. While infection was still active, Seattle patients were enrolled and then followed longitudinally. The specimen was peripheral blood. This chain joins TRBV7-8 and TRBJ1-1; D is undetermined. The receptor's source is a woman in her 30s with COVID-19, enrolled during active disease. CDR3 sequence: CASSLEAGTEAFF. CDR3 DNA sequence: TGTGCCAGCAGCTTAGAGGCGGGCACTGAAGCTTTCTTT.